One and the same sample provided the 26 T cell receptor beta chains below, sequenced in a study of T cells after yellow fever vaccination. TCRdb used MiXCR to reprocess the 5' RACE reads, holding one entry per CDR3 protein. This sample has fewer than 100,000 distinct CDR3 sequences, with almost 9% found just once. Sequenced material: CD8+ T cells not binding an NS4B(214-222) dextramer, sorted from PBMCs, taken about 2 weeks after the first yellow fever vaccination. The receptor source for this set is a man in his late teens or twenties who received the YFV17D yellow fever vaccine.

This chain joins TRBV15 and TRBJ2-2, with 7 bases lining up with TRBD1. V lost 1 base, J lost 1 base, and 12 bases stayed unmatched. Germline CDR1 LNHNV, CDR2 YYDKDF (reference sequence). This CDR3 region has 19 residues. The CDR3 sequence is CATSRAFLGGTMNTGELFF. DNA of the CDR3: TGTGCCACCAGCAGAGCGTTCCTAGGGGGCACCATGAACACCGGGGAGCTGTTTTTT.

This chain connects TRBV4-3 to TRBJ2-1, with 8 bases that match TRBD1. CDR1 LGHNA and CDR2 YSLEER come from the germline V gene. V was clipped by 4 bases and J by 3 bases; unmatched bases: 11. The CDR3 length is 17 residues. The CDR3 DNA is TGCGCCAGCAGCCCCCTCCCGGCACAGGGGGTCTACAATGAGCAGTTCTTC. It encodes CASSPLPAQGVYNEQFF.

This clonotype was seen only a few times. The rearrangement uses TRBV15 and TRBJ2-7, with D possibly matching TRBD2 (5 bases). The V gene's germline CDR1 is LNHNV and CDR2 YYDKDF (reference sequence). The CDR3 has 17 residues. V was shortened by 2 bases and J by 3 bases, with 20 bases between the two germline ends. In nucleotides, the CDR3 is TGTGCCACCAGCAGACGAATTGGACTCTTCGCCCGCTACGAGCAGTACTTC. This codes for CATSRRIGLFARYEQYF.

This clonotype was observed many times. This chain uses TRBV20-1 with TRBJ2-1; possible D gene TRBD2, 5 bases. The CDR3 spans 14 residues. CDR1 and CDR2 (germline): DFQATT, SNEGSKA (reference sequence). Trimming cost V 0 bases and J 8 bases, with 14 bases left between them. CDR3 region: CSARDNGDSDEQFF. The CDR3 DNA is TGCAGTGCTAGAGATAACGGGGATAGCGATGAGCAGTTCTTC.

V is TRBV6-4 and J is TRBJ2-2; 10 nucleotides match TRBD1. The germline V gene encodes CDR1 MRHNA and CDR2 SNTAGT. This CDR3 contains 15 residues. Trimming removed 3 bases from V and 5 bases from J; junction bases left unmatched: 3. CDR3 nucleotides: TGTGCCAGCAGTGATCCGGGACAGGGGACCGGGGAGCTGTTTTTT. Its translation: CASSDPGQGTGELFF.

This chain connects TRBV15 to TRBJ2-1; D is possibly TRBD2 (6 bases). V was cut by 4 bases and J by 4 bases, with 14 bases left in between. The CDR3 contains 15 residues. The V gene's germline CDR1 is LNHNV and CDR2 YYDKDF (reference sequence). Written as DNA, the CDR3 is TGTGCCACCAGCACGCCGGGACTCGCATACAATGAGCAGTTCTTC. It codes for CATSTPGLAYNEQFF. Combining the CDR3 with reference TRBV15 and TRBJ2-1 gives the whole variable domain DAMVIQNPRYQVTQFGKPVTLSCSQTLNHNVMYWYQQKSSQAPKLLFHYYDKDFNNEADTPDNFQSRRPNTSFCFLDIRSPGLGDTAMYLCATSTPGLAYNEQFFGPGTRLTVL.

In its sample, this clonotype was seen a few times. This sequence joins TRBV6-5 and TRBJ2-5; a possible D gene is TRBD1 (6 bases). Trimming cost V 0 bases and J 2 bases, with 7 bases left between them. The CDR3 spans 14 residues. The germline V gene has CDR1 MNHEY and CDR2 SVGAGI. The CDR3 loop reads CASSYSGTQETQYF. As DNA, the CDR3 is TGTGCCAGCAGTTACTCTGGGACACAAGAGACCCAGTACTTC.

The chain links TRBV6-1 to TRBJ2-7; tentative D call: TRBD1 (6 bases). The CDR3 totals 14 residues. CDR1 and CDR2 from the germline V gene are MNHNS and SASEGT. Trimming cost V 6 bases and J 6 bases, with 18 bases left between them. The CDR3 sequence is CASRPPGAGGEQYF. The CDR3 DNA is TGTGCCAGCAGACCCCCAGGGGCTGGGGGCGAGCAGTACTTC.

At least ten counts were recorded for this clonotype. The genes are TRBV12-3 or TRBV12-4 and TRBJ1-2; D is ambiguous. With 1 base removed from V and 7 bases from J, the gap between germline ends came to 7 bases. The CDR3 spans 12 residues. CDR3 in amino acids: CASSLEASGYTF. CDR3 nucleotide sequence: TGTGCCAGCAGTTTAGAAGCCAGTGGCTACACCTTC.

This chain joins TRBV9 and TRBJ2-7; no definite D call. From germline, CDR1 is SGDLS and CDR2 YYNGEE. The V end lost 0 bases, the J end lost 4 bases, and 8 bases lay between the germline ends. The CDR3 covers 13 residues. The CDR3 coding sequence is TGTGCCAGCAGCGTAGGGCAGCAGTACGAGCAGTACTTC. Translating it yields CASSVGQQYEQYF.

The chain couples TRBV7-6 to TRBJ1-3, with D unresolved. This CDR3 is built from 18 residues. V gave up 4 bases and J gave up 0 bases, with 19 bases separating them. CDR1 and CDR2 (germline): SGHVS, FNYEAQ. CDR3 residues: CASSSYDREPLSGNTIYF. CDR3 coding DNA: TGTGCCAGCAGCTCTTATGACCGAGAGCCCCTCTCTGGAAACACCATATATTTT.

This chain links TRBV5-5 with TRBJ2-7; TRBD1 matches at 8 bases. Germline V gene sequence: CDR1 SGHKS, CDR2 YYEKEE (reference sequence). This CDR3 spans 15 amino acids. V lost 4 bases and J lost 2; bases outside the gene matches: 8. CDR3 protein: CASSGRGQGAYEQYV. CDR3 bases: TGTGCCAGCAGCGGACGCGGACAGGGAGCCTACGAGCAGTACGTC.

In DNA form, the CDR3 reads TGTGCCAGCAGTTTATCGGGTGGAGGGTTTGGGACCCAGTACTTC. It yields the protein CASSLSGGGFGTQYF. The chain employs TRBV27 and TRBJ2-5; perhaps TRBD2 as D (6 bases). Germline values: CDR1 MNHEY, CDR2 SMNVEV (reference sequence). CDR3 length: 15 residues. Trimming took 0 bases from V and 7 from J, leaving 15 bases between them.

In this sample, this clonotype turned up a few times. The chain combines TRBV6-1 with TRBJ2-6, with D perhaps TRBD1 (5 bases). The CDR3 is 14 amino acids. The V gene lost 6 bases and the J gene lost 0 bases, with 6 bases spanning the gap. CDR1 MNHNS and CDR2 SASEGT come from the germline V gene. CDR3 loop: CASRTASGANVLTF. In nucleotides, the CDR3 is TGTGCCAGCAGGACAGCCTCTGGGGCCAACGTCCTGACTTTC.

The chain recombines TRBV20-1 with TRBJ2-5, with 8 bases aligning to TRBD1. With 4 bases clipped from V and 1 base from J, the junction kept 14 bases outside the gene matches. The germline V gene has CDR1 DFQATT and CDR2 SNEGSKA (reference sequence). This CDR3 is 17 amino acids long. The CDR3 loop is CSANNRQGARFQETQYF. For the CDR3, the DNA is TGCAGTGCTAACAACCGTCAGGGGGCGCGTTTCCAAGAGACCCAGTACTTC.

In its sample, this clonotype was seen once. Mismatch with germline at one junction end may stem from a read error. V gene TRBV5-1 combines with J gene TRBJ2-5, with D unresolved. The CDR3 runs 15 residues. The germline CDR1 and CDR2 sequences are SGHRS and YFSETQ. The CDR3 here is CASIWHLVNHETQYF. The DNA of the CDR3 is TGCGCCAGCATTTGGCATCTCGTTAACCACGAGACCCAGTACTTC.

This chain uses TRBV4-3 with TRBJ1-2; TRBD1 might be the D (5 bases). With 3 bases removed from V and 5 bases from J, the gap between germline ends came to 10 bases. This CDR3 has 13 amino acids. The germline V gene encodes CDR1 LGHNA and CDR2 YSLEER. CDR3 coding DNA: TGCGCCAGCAGCCAGTGGGAGGGGTATGGCTACACCTTC. Protein: CASSQWEGYGYTF.

In this sample, this clonotype turned up a few times. The chain carries TRBV30 and TRBJ2-4; no reliable D call. The CDR3 totals 11 residues. Trimming left V 5 bases short and J 9 bases short, with 11 bases between. Germline lookup yields CDR1 GTSNPN and CDR2 SVGIG (reference sequence). This CDR3 is CAWSKMGIQYF. The CDR3 DNA reads TGTGCCTGGTCGAAAATGGGCATTCAGTACTTC.

The chain uses TRBV2 and TRBJ2-5; 10 positions match TRBD1. This CDR3 spans 14 amino acids. Germline CDR1 and CDR2: SNHLY and FYNNEI. With 10 bases clipped from V and 5 bases from J, the junction kept 10 bases outside the gene matches. The chain's CDR3 is CAINIGTGVETQYF. CDR3 bases: TGTGCCATCAACATAGGGACAGGGGTCGAGACCCAGTACTTC. Full variable domain (rest looked up from reference TRBV2 and TRBJ2-5): EPEVTQTPSHQVTQMGQEVILRCVPISNHLYFYWYRQILGQKVEFLVSFYNNEISEKSEIFDDQFSVERPDGSNFTLKIRSTKLEDSAMYFCAINIGTGVETQYFGPGTRLLVL.

This clonotype was counted at least ten times. The chain couples TRBV6-1 to TRBJ2-2, with 10 bases fitting TRBD2. The CDR3 is made up of 16 amino acids. CDR1 is MNHNS, CDR2 SASEGT, per germline. The J segment lost 4 bases and the V segment lost 6 bases, leaving 8 bases of the junction unmatched. CDR3 region: CASSRLAGESTGELFF. DNA of the CDR3: TGTGCCAGCAGCCGTCTAGCGGGGGAGAGCACCGGGGAGCTGTTTTTT.

This clonotype turned up a few times. The J gene is TRBJ1-3, the V gene TRBV28, with TRBD1 identical over 9 bases. The junction had 6 bases not matched to a gene; V was cut back by 6 bases and J by 0 bases. The CDR3 loop spans 16 amino acids. Germline V gene sequence: CDR1 MDHEN, CDR2 SYDVKM. Written as DNA, the CDR3 is TGTGCCAGCAGGCCACAGGGGGCTAACTCTGGAAACACCATATATTTT. Encoded protein: CASRPQGANSGNTIYF. Combining the CDR3 with reference TRBV28 and TRBJ1-3 gives the whole variable domain DVKVTQSSRYLVKRTGEKVFLECVQDMDHENMFWYRQDPGLGLRLIYFSYDVKMKEKGDIPEGYSVSREKKERFSLILESASTNQTSMYLCASRPQGANSGNTIYFGEGSWLTVV.

This clonotype occurred many times. The genes are TRBV5-6 and TRBJ2-5; no clear D gene. The CDR3 length is 15 residues. V lost 0 bases and J 3 bases, leaving 12 bases between the germline ends. Germline CDR1 and CDR2: SGHDT and YYEEEE. CDR3 region: CASSLGAGNEETQYF. In DNA, the CDR3 is TGTGCCAGCAGCTTGGGGGCAGGAAACGAAGAGACCCAGTACTTC.

As for this clonotype: One base away lies a much larger clone, so this may be a sequencing read error. The V call is TRBV29-1, the J call TRBJ2-1; 9 bases align to TRBD1. CDR3 length: 16 amino acids. The germline CDR1 and CDR2 sequences are SQVTM and ANQGSEA. CDR3 protein: CIVEDQGDRVYNEQFF. As DNA, the CDR3 is TGCATCGTTGAAGATCAGGGGGACAGGGTCTACAATGAGCAGTTCTTC.

This sequence joins TRBV23-1 and TRBJ2-7, with no clear D. TRBV23-1 falls under the ORF class, with uncertain function. This CDR3 region has 14 residues. The V end was cut by 0 bases, the J end by 2 bases, with 8 bases between. CDR3 sequence: CASSQSTIPYEQYV. The CDR3 DNA is TGCGCCAGCAGTCAATCGACAATCCCCTACGAGCAGTACGTC.

This clonotype was picked up a small number of times. The V gene is TRBV11-2, the J gene TRBJ2-3; the D gene could be TRBD1 or TRBD2 (6 bases each). The V gene's germline CDR1 is SGHAT and CDR2 FQNNGV. The CDR3 has 18 residues. V was cut by 1 base and J by 0 bases, with 17 bases left in between. The CDR3 here is CASSLGEDSWFSTDTQYF. The DNA of the CDR3 is TGTGCCAGCAGCTTAGGGGAGGACAGTTGGTTTAGCACAGATACGCAGTATTTT.

The chain uses TRBV5-6 and TRBJ2-1; 7 bases agree with TRBD2. V shed 0 bases and J 6 bases; nucleotides not matched to a gene: 6. Germline V gene sequence: CDR1 SGHDT, CDR2 YYEEEE. The CDR3 runs 15 residues. Here the CDR3 reads CASSLAGGETNEQFF. CDR3 DNA sequence: TGTGCCAGCAGCTTGGCTGGGGGGGAAACCAATGAGCAGTTCTTC.